Listed below are T cell receptor beta chains from one sample, sequenced in a study of regulatory T cells in long-lasting Graves disease. TCRdb re-called the multiplex PCR reads through MiXCR, storing one row per CDR3 protein. The top ten clones hold about 39% of a sample with around 330,000 distinct CDR3 sequences, roughly 18% of them seen once. Sequencing was performed on peripheral blood mononuclear cells (PBMCs), taken at new diagnosis, from a patient treated with antithyroid drugs. These receptors were obtained from a female donor with Graves disease. CDR3s include the opening cysteine and the closing phenylalanine or tryptophan. D genes are given only for firm matches. Size is omitted from some rows. Given values are once, few, many or a class for expanded clones.

len	d_gene	abundance	v_gene	j_gene	CDR3nt	CDR3aa
17	TRBD2	many	TRBV19	TRBJ2-5	TGTGCCAGTAGTAACCCTGGACTAGCGGGAGCCAGGGATGTCCAGTACTTC	CASSNPGLAGARDVQYF
17	TRBD2	many	TRBV12-3/TRBV12-4	TRBJ2-1	TGTGCCAGCAGTTTATACAGCGGGACGTTCTCCTACAATGAGCAGTTCTTC	CASSLYSGTFSYNEQFF
16	TRBD2	many	TRBV12-5	TRBJ2-3	TGTGCTAGTGGTTGGGTCACTAGCGGGAGTACAGATACGCAGTATTTT	CASGWVTSGSTDTQYF
15	-	few	TRBV28	TRBJ2-3	TGTGCCAGCAGCGGGGGGGGGACAGGGCCTCATACGCAGTATTTT	CASSGGGTGPHTQYF
13	-	few	TRBV14	TRBJ2-5	TGTGCCAGCAGCCATTTGGGGGCAGAGACCCAGTACTTC	CASSHLGAETQYF
16	-	-	TRBV19	TRBJ1-3	TGTGCCAGTAGTATTGGTAAGGACGAAAAAAGAAACACCATATATTTT	CASSIGKDEKRNTIYF
19	TRBD1	many	TRBV20-1	TRBJ1-4	TGCAGTGCTAGTCCCCTCTCCGGGACAGGGCATGGAGCTAATGAAAAACTGTTTTTT	CSASPLSGTGHGANEKLFF
12	-	-	TRBV13	TRBJ2-7	TGTGCCAGCAGCGAGCGGTCGGGCGAGCAGTACTTC	CASSERSGEQYF
14	-	many	TRBV29-1	TRBJ2-5	TGCAGCGTTGAAGCCCTGGGCGGGCAAGAGACCCAGTACTTC	CSVEALGGQETQYF
14	-	few	TRBV6-5	TRBJ2-7	TGTGCCAGCAGTTACTCCAGGGCGACATACGAGCAGTACTTC	CASSYSRATYEQYF
16	TRBD1	many	TRBV5-1	TRBJ2-1	TGCGCCAGCAGCCCGACAGGGACAGTCCTGTGGAATGAGCAGTTCTTC	CASSPTGTVLWNEQFF
12	-	many	TRBV24-1	TRBJ1-5	TGTGCCACCAGTGATGGGGGTCAGCCCCAGCATTTT	CATSDGGQPQHF
15	-	many	TRBV12-3/TRBV12-4	TRBJ1-5	TGTGCCAGCAGTTTAGGGGGGGCACCAAATCAGCCCCAGCATTTT	CASSLGGAPNQPQHF
11	-	few	TRBV30	TRBJ2-5	TGTGCCTGGAGTGCCAAGGGGGCCCAGTACTTC	CAWSAKGAQYF
17	-	many	TRBV5-4	TRBJ2-5	TGTGCCAGCAGCGAAGGGCCTAGCCCTAAGTACCAAGAGACCCAGTACTTC	CASSEGPSPKYQETQYF
16	-	few	TRBV5-8	TRBJ2-2	TGTGCCAGCAGCCCCTTGGAGGTCGCGAACACCGGGGAGCTGTTTTTT	CASSPLEVANTGELFF
14	-	many	TRBV30	TRBJ1-2	TGTGCCTGGGGGAGGGTCAGGGAAAAGGATGGCTACACCTTC	CAWGRVREKDGYTF
14	TRBD1	many	TRBV7-9	TRBJ2-7	TGTGCCAGCAGCTTTGGGACAGGGCTCGACGAGCAGTACTTC	CASSFGTGLDEQYF
17	-	many	TRBV11-3	TRBJ1-1	TGTGCCAGCAGCTTAGGGGGGTATCTTTTCATGAACACTGAAGCTTTCTTT	CASSLGGYLFMNTEAFF
12	-	-	TRBV10-2	TRBJ2-1	TGCGCCAGCAGACAGGGTTCTAAGGAGCAGTTCTTC	CASRQGSKEQFF
12	-	many	TRBV12-3/TRBV12-4	TRBJ2-3	TGTGCCACAGCACGGGGCACAGATACGCAGTATTTT	CATARGTDTQYF
13	-	few	TRBV6-1	TRBJ1-2	TGTGCCAGCAGCCACAAGTTAAACTATGGCTACACCTTC	CASSHKLNYGYTF
16	-	-	TRBV19	TRBJ1-6	TGTGCCAGTAGTCCCCCCGGAGGGCTGGTCGGTTCACCCCTCCACTTT	CASSPPGGLVGSPLHF
16	TRBD1	few	TRBV7-9	TRBJ1-4	TGTGCCAGCAGCGTCGCACAGGGGAGCCCAAATGAAAAACTGTTTTTT	CASSVAQGSPNEKLFF
13	-	many	TRBV6-1	TRBJ2-5	TGTGCCAGCCACCGGACGGTGGGAGAGACCCAGTACTTC	CASHRTVGETQYF
15	TRBD2	many	TRBV2	TRBJ2-5	TGCGCCAGCAGTATGACTAGCGGGAGGGTGGAGACCCAGTACTTC	CASSMTSGRVETQYF
15	TRBD2	-	TRBV7-2	TRBJ2-1	TGTGCCAGCAGACCGTCGGGAGGGCCCTACAATGAGCAGTTCTTC	CASRPSGGPYNEQFF